A single T cell receptor beta chain is shown here with its context. The antigen this receptor binds is unknown. No base-level quality is on record; no much larger clone is a single base apart. This entry comes from a study of glioma-infiltrating T cells after dendritic cell vaccination (dated by TCRdb to the mid-2010s). Broadly, across the study: A cohort of 15 or so glioblastoma patients from Phase I and II dendritic cell vaccination trials was included, of whom 9 were newly diagnosed and 6 had recurrent disease. Between 2003 and 2012, patients were given autologous tumor lysate-pulsed dendritic cell vaccination. Each patient was given three intradermal dendritic cell vaccine injections, spaced two weeks apart, in the arm below the axilla. Survival after dendritic cell vaccination was correlated with TCR sequencing metrics, such as TIL content and the overlap between tumor and blood repertoires. In glioblastoma patients vaccinated with dendritic cells, deep sequencing of TCR beta CDR3 regions served to measure tumor-infiltrating lymphocyte content and to compare repertoires between tumor and blood. To make the vaccine, monocyte-derived dendritic cells were cultured for less than nine days with IL-4 and GM-CSF and then pulsed overnight with autologous tumor lysate. Study-wide findings and limitations: The TCR overlap response model with three groups was called speculative and said to need prospective validation. After dendritic cell vaccination, a higher estimated pretreatment TIL content predicted longer time to progression and overall survival. No direct relationship between TCR clonality and survival was found, suggesting a diverse polyclonal response may matter. The cohort was small and heterogeneous, only a few patients had full blood and tumor sets, and even fewer had initial-recurrent tumor pairs.

TCRB CDR3 regions were amplified from around 2.1 ug genomic DNA, or all available DNA if less, using the immunoSEQ assay. Multiplex PCR used 60 forward primers for TCR V beta segments and 13 reverse primers for J beta segments. To estimate the number of reads per starting template, synthetic control templates were added to each sample at limiting dilution. The Illumina HiSeq System generated sequencing reads of 87 bp. On the authors' methods: PCR and sequencing errors were removed by a nearest neighbor algorithm that merged closely related sequences. TCR overlap was defined as the percentage of unique tumor TCR beta sequences that were also present in the same patient's peripheral blood. Imported from immuneACCESS, the table was reduced by TCRdb to in-frame sequences with V and J called. These copies leave out some clones; in studies compared against another copy, an unresolved V gene accounts for under half, and the cause of the remainder is not known. Clone size and V and J calls were adopted from that table, with D and trimming inferred from the DNA. Present in this sample are about 92,000 clones, 70% to 90% of which were seen just once. 15% to 18% of the sample is in the top ten clones.

Patients were selected on the basis of adequate residual fresh-frozen tumor tissue and more than two years of available survival data. Although molecular status otherwise differed among the glioblastoma patients, no patient had an isocitrate dehydrogenase mutation. PBMC were collected before vaccination, two weeks after the third vaccination, and at tumor progression when it occurred. The Qiagen DNeasy Blood extraction Kit was used for extraction of genomic DNA. CDR1 and CDR2, looked up from the germline V gene, are SGHVS and FQNEAQ. The CDR3 contains 15 residues, cysteine and phenylalanine counted. Here the CDR3 DNA is all that survives: 45 bases in frame from base 1. V gives up 5 bases and J gives up 4 bases, and the segment between their germline ends measures 15 bases.

The receptor's source is a human donor with glioblastoma. The source material was blood, sampled before dendritic cell vaccination. The chain is made from TRBV7-8 and TRBJ1-5, and the D gene may be TRBD1, 6 bases matching. This receptor carries the CDR3 CASSTGGARNQPQHF. The nucleotides are TGTGCCAGCAGCACCGGGGGGGCTCGGAATCAGCCCCAGCATTTT.